These 17 T cell receptor beta chains originate from one sample sequenced in a study of blood T cell repertoires in COVID-19. The assay was immunoSEQ multiplex PCR, and TCRdb's table has in-frame clones only and misses some. The sample consists of about 34,000 clones, about 90% of them appearing once. The sequenced sample was peripheral blood. These receptors originate from an elderly man with acute or convalescent COVID-19.

The CDR3 sequence: CASSSIRQGWNEKLFF. The CDR3 DNA sequence: TGCGCCAGCAGCTCAATTCGACAGGGTTGGAATGAAAAACTGTTTTTT. The rearrangement links TRBV4-1 to TRBJ1-4; the match to TRBD1 covers 7 bases. The V and J ends lost 5 bases and 5 bases, in that order; junction bases with no gene match: 11. In germline, CDR1 is MGHRA, CDR2 YSYEKL. The CDR3 length is 16 residues.

Concerning this clone: At one of its ends the junction is not consistent with the germline gene, which may arise from a read error. Additional DNA sequences in this sample encode the identical CDR3. The chain has TRBV5-4 and TRBJ1-2; 9 bases line up with TRBD1. Germline V CDR1 and CDR2: SGHNT, YYREEE (reference sequence). The CDR3 is 14 residues long. The DNA for the CDR3 is TGTGCCAGCAGTTTGGACAGGGGCCTCTATGGCTACACCTTC. Translating it yields CASSLDRGLYGYTF.

The chain has TRBV7-2 and TRBJ1-3, with a weak D call TRBD1 (6 bases). This CDR3 is built from 16 residues. CDR1 is SGHTA and CDR2 is FQGNSA in the germline V gene. Trimming pared 7 bases from V and 0 bases from J, leaving 16 bases between. CDR3 nucleotides: TGTGCCAGCACCCCACCGACAGGATTCTCTGGAAACACCATATATTTT. It encodes CASTPPTGFSGNTIYF.

The J gene is TRBJ2-2, the V gene TRBV9; 10 nucleotides match TRBD2. The CDR3 extends over 16 amino acids. Germline V gives CDR1 SGDLS, CDR2 YYNGEE. The V gene end was trimmed by 0 bases and the J gene end by 1 base; junction bases not matched to a gene: 0. The CDR3 loop is CASSVGTSGNTGELFF. The CDR3 coding sequence is TGTGCCAGCAGCGTAGGGACTAGCGGGAACACCGGGGAGCTGTTTTTT.

This chain uses TRBV7-2 with TRBJ1-5; D is unclear. V was trimmed by 1 base and J by 7 bases, leaving 14 bases between them. This CDR3 spans 15 amino acids. The V gene's germline CDR1 is SGHTA and CDR2 FQGNSA. CDR3 sequence (DNA): TGTGCCAGCAGCTTAGGGGGAAGAGGGTGGCAGCCCCAGCATTTT. This codes for CASSLGGRGWQPQHF.

The V call is TRBV30, the J call TRBJ2-3; D ambiguous. The CDR3 is made up of 11 amino acids. Trimming removed 2 bases at V and 5 bases at J, with 5 bases between. Germline-derived CDR1 and CDR2 are GTSNPN and SVGIG (reference sequence). CDR3 region: CAWSPRDTQYF. For the CDR3, the DNA is TGTGCCTGGAGTCCCCGAGATACGCAGTATTTT.

This sequence joins TRBV5-6 and TRBJ1-5; unclear D gene. From germline, CDR1 is SGHDT and CDR2 YYEEEE. The CDR3 is 14 residues long. V shed 1 base and J shed 5 bases, with 10 bases lying between them. The CDR3 region has the DNA TGTGCCAGCAGCTTGCAAGGGAGCTATCAGCCCCAGCATTTT. Translating it yields CASSLQGSYQPQHF.

V gene TRBV5-1 combines with J gene TRBJ2-7; D is unresolved. The CDR3 consists of 13 residues. Germline CDR1 and CDR2: SGHRS and YFSETQ. V gave up 1 base and J gave up 3 bases, with 8 bases separating them. The CDR3 DNA reads as TGCGCCAGCAGCTTGACGGGTTACTACGAGCAGTACTTC. Translation gives CASSLTGYYEQYF.

The CDR3 loop is CATRTASYNEQFF. The CDR3 DNA reads TGTGCCACAAGGACAGCCTCCTACAATGAGCAGTTCTTC. The rearrangement joins TRBV6-5 to TRBJ2-1; possible D gene TRBD1, 6 bases. Deletions cut 10 bases from V and 0 bases from J, with 10 bases between. The CDR3 length is 13 residues. Germline V gene data show CDR1 as MNHEY and CDR2 as SVGAGI.

This clone was seen once. CDR3 sequence: CATSRDRVGSGEQYF. CDR3 DNA: TGTGCCACCAGCAGAGATAGAGTGGGGTCGGGGGAGCAGTACTTC. The chain employs TRBV15 and TRBJ2-7, with a weak D call TRBD2 (5 bases). Trimming removed 0 bases from V and 7 bases from J, with 16 bases in between. The CDR3 is 15 residues long. Germline V gene lookup returns CDR1 LNHNV and CDR2 YYDKDF (reference sequence).

The rearrangement uses TRBV9 and TRBJ1-4, with a weak D call TRBD1 (5 bases). Germline values: CDR1 SGDLS, CDR2 YYNGEE. The CDR3 sequence is 17 residues long. With 0 bases removed from V and 0 bases from J, the gap between germline ends came to 12 bases. This CDR3 reads CASSVGGREATNEKLFF. CDR3 nucleotides: TGTGCCAGCAGCGTAGGGGGCAGGGAAGCAACTAATGAAAAACTGTTTTTT.

This chain uses TRBV6-6 with TRBJ2-7, with 11 bases matching TRBD1. V lost 6 bases, J lost 3 bases, and 10 bases stayed unmatched. Germline CDR1 and CDR2: MNHNY and SVGAGI (reference sequence). This CDR3 contains 16 residues. CDR3 loop: CASRPTPGQGVYEQYF. The CDR3 DNA sequence: TGTGCCAGCAGGCCAACTCCGGGACAGGGGGTCTACGAGCAGTACTTC.

V gene TRBV28 combines with J gene TRBJ2-1; D possibly corresponds to TRBD1 (6 bases). The CDR3 extends over 14 amino acids. Trimming cost V 5 bases and J 5 bases, with 13 bases left between them. Per germline, CDR1 MDHEN and CDR2 SYDVKM. The CDR3 region has the DNA TGTGCCAGCAGTCCACAGGGTGGGGACAATGAGCAGTTCTTC. The encoded protein is CASSPQGGDNEQFF.

The chain carries TRBV21-1 and TRBJ2-7; TRBD1 is the table's D call and was not checked against the DNA. TRBV21-1 is a recognized pseudogene. The CDR3 consists of 13 residues. This CDR3 reads CASRAGRGTGQYF. CDR3 DNA sequence: TGTGCCAGCAGGGCGGGAAGAGGGACAGGGCAGTACTTC.

Here the CDR3 reads CASSQDRDTEAFF. CDR3 nucleotide sequence: TGTGCCAGCAGCCAGGACAGGGACACTGAAGCTTTCTTT. V and J are TRBV5-4 and TRBJ1-1, with 8 nucleotides matching TRBD1. This CDR3 has 13 amino acids. Germline lookup yields CDR1 SGHNT and CDR2 YYREEE (reference sequence). Unmatched junction bases numbered 2, after V lost 4 bases and J lost 3 bases. The whole variable domain, filled in from reference TRBV5-4 and TRBJ1-1, reads ETGVTQSPTHLIKTRGQQVTLRCSSQSGHNTVSWYQQALGQGPQFIFQYYREEENGRGNFPPRFSGLQFPNYSSELNVNALELDDSALYLCASSQDRDTEAFFGQGTRLTVV.

The V and J genes are TRBV7-2 and TRBJ1-5; D might be TRBD1 (6 bases). Germline CDR1 reads SGHTA; CDR2 reads FQGNSA. The CDR3 has 15 residues. The germline V and J ends were trimmed by 1 base and 3 bases, with 10 bases remaining between them. The CDR3 DNA follows: TGTGCCAGCAGCTTAGTAACAGGGACCAATCAGCCCCAGCATTTT. This translates into CASSLVTGTNQPQHF. Looking up the rest from reference TRBV7-2 and TRBJ1-5 gives the full variable domain: GAGVSQSPSNKVTEKGKDVELRCDPISGHTALYWYRQSLGQGLEFLIYFQGNSAPDKSGLPSDRFSAERTGGSVSTLTIQRTQQEDSAVYLCASSLVTGTNQPQHFGDGTRLSIL.

This chain uses TRBV30 with TRBJ2-2; 10 positions match TRBD1. The trim removed 5 bases at V and 5 bases at J, leaving 5 bases unmatched. CDR1 is GTSNPN and CDR2 is SVGIG in the germline V gene (reference sequence). There are 14 residues in the CDR3. The CDR3 coding sequence is TGTGCCTGGGACAGGGGGCGAGGGACCGGGGAGCTGTTTTTT. It encodes CAWDRGRGTGELFF.